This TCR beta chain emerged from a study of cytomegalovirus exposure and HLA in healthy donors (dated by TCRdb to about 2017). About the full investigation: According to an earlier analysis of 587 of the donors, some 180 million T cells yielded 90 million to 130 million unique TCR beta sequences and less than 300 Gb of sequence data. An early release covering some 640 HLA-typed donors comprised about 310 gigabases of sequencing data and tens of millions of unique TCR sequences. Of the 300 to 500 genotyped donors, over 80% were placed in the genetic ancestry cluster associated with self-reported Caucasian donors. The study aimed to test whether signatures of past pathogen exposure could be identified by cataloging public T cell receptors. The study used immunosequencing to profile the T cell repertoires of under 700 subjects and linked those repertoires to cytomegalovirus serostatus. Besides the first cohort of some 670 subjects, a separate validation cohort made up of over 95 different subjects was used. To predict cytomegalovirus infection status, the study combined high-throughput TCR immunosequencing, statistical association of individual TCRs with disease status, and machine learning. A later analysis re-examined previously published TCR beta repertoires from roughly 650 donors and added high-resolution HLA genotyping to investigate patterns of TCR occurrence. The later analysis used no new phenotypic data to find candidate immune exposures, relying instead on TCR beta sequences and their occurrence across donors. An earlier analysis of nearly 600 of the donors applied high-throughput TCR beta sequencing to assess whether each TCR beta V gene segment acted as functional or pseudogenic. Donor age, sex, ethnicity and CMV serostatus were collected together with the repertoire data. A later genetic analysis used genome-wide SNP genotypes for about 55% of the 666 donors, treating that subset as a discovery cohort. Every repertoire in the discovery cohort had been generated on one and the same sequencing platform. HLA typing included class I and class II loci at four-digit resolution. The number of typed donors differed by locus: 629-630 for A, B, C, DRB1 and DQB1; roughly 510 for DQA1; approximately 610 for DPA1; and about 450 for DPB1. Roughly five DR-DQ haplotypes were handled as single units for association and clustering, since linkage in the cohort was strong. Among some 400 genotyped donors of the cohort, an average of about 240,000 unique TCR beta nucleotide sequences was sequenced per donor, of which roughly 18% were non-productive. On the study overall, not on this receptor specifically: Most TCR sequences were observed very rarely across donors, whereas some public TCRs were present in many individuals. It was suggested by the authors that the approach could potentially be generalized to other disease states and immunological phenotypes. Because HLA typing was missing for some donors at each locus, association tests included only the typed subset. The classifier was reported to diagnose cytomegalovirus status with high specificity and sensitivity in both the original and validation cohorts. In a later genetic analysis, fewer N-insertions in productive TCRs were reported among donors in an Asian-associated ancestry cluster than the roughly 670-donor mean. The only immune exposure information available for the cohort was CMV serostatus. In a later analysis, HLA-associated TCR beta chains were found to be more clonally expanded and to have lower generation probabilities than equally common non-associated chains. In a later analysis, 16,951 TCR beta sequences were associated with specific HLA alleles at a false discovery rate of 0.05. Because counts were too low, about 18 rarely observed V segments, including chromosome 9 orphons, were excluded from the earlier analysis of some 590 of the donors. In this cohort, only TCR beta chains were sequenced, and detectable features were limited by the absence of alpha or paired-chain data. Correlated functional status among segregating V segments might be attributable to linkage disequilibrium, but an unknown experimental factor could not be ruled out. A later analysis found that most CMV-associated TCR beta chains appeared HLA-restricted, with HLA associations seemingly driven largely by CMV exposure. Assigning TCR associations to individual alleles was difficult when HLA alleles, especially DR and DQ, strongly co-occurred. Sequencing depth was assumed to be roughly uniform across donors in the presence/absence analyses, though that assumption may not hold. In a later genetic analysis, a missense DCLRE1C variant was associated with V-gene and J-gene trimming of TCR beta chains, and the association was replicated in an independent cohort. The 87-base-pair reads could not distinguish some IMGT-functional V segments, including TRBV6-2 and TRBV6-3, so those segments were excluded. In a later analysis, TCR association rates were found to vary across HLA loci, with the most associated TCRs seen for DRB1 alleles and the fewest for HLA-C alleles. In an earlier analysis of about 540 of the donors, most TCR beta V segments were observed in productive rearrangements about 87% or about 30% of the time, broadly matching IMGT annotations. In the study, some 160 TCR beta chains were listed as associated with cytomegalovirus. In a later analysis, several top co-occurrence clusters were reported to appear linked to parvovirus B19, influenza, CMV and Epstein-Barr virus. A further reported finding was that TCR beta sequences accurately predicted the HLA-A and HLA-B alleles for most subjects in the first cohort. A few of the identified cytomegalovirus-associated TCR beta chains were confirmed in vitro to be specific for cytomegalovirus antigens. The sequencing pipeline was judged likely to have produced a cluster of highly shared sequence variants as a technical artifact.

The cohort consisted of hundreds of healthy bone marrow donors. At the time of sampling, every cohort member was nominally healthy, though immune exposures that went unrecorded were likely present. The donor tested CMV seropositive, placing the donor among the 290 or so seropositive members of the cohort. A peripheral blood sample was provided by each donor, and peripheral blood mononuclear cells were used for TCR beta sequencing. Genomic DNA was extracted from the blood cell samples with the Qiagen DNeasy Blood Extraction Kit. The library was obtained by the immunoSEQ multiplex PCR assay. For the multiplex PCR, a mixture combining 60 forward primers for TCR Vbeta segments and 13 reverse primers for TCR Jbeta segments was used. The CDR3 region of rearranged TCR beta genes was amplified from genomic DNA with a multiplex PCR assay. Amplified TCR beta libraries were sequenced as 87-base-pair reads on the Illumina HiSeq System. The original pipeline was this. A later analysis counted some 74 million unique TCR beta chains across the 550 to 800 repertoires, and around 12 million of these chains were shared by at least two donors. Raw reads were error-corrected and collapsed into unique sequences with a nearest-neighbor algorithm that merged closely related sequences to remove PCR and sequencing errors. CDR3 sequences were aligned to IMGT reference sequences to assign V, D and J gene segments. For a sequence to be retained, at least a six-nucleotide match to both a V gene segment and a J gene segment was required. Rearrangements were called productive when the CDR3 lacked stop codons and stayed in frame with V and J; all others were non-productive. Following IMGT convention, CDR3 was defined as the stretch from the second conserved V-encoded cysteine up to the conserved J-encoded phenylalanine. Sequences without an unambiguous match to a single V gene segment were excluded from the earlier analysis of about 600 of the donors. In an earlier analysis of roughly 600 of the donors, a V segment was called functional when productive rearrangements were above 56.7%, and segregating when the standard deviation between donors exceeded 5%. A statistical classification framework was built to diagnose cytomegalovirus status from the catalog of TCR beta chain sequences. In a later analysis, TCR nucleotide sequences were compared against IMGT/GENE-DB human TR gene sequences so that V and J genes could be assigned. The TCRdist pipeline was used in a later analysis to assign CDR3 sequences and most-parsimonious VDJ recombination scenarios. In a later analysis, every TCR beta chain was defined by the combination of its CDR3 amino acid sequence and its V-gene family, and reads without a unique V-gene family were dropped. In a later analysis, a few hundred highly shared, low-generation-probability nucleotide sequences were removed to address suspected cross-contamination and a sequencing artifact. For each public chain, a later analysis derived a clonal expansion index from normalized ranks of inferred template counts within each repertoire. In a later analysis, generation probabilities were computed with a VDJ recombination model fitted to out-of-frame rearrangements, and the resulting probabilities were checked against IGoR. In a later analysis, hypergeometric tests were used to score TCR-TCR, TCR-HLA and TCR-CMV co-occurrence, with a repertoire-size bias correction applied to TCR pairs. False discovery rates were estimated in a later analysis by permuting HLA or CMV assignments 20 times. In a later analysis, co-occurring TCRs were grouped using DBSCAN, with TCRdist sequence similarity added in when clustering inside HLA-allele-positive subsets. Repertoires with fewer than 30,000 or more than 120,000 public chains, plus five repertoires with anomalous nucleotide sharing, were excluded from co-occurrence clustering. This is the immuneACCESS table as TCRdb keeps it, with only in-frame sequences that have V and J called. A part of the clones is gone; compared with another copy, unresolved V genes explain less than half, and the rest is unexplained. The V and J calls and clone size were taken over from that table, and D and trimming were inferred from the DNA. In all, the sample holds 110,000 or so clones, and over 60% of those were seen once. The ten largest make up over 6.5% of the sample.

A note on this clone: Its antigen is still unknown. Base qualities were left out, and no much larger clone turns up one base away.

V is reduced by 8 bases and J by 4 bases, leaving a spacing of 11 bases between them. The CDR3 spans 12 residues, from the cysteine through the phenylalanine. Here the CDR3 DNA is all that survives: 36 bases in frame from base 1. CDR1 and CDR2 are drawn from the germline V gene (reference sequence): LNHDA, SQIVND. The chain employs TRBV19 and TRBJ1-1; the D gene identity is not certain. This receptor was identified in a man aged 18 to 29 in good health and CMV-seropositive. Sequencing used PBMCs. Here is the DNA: TGTGCCAGTGAGGGTTACAGCACTGAAGCTTTCTTT. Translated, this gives CASEGYSTEAFF.